This T cell receptor beta chain is from a study of chemoradiotherapy in HPV16-positive cancers. Sequencing was performed with immunoSEQ multiplex PCR; in TCRdb, only in-frame clones are kept and a portion is missing. There are more than 10,000 clones in the sample; about 85% occur only once, and about 5.8% lies in the top ten. V shed 4 bases, J shed 8 bases, and the junction held 8 bases outside the gene matches. The CDR3 is 16 residues long. CDR1 and CDR2 from the germline V gene are MRHNA and SNTAGT. The sequence came from a human donor with HPV-associated anogenital cancer. The material was blood, obtained from a patient who underwent chemoradiotherapy. The chain employs TRBV6-4 and TRBJ2-1, with 13 bases identical to TRBD2. The CDR3 sequence: CASSALLAGGRHEQFF. The CDR3 nucleotides are TGTGCCAGCAGTGCCCTACTAGCGGGGGGGCGTCATGAGCAGTTCTTC.